The 19 T cell receptor beta chains below all came from one sample that was sequenced in a study of blood T cell repertoires in COVID-19. Using immunoSEQ multiplex PCR, the repertoire was profiled, and TCRdb retains in-frame clones only, with some absent. Of 200,000 to 250,000 clones in the sample, around 90% are singletons; the top ten hold under 7.5%. The specimen sequenced was peripheral blood. The receptors were sampled from a man in his 60s who had recovered from COVID-19.

The chain carries TRBV7-2 and TRBJ2-7, with D perhaps TRBD1 (6 bases). This CDR3 spans 14 amino acids. V was pared by 5 bases and J by 3 bases, with 14 bases between. The germline gives CDR1 SGHTA, CDR2 FQGNSA. As DNA, the CDR3 is TGTGCCAGCAGCGCTCGGGACAAGTACTACGAGCAGTACTTC. Translation gives CASSARDKYYEQYF.

The rearrangement links TRBV3-1 (or the pseudogene TRBV3-2) to TRBJ2-1; tentatively, D is TRBD2 (5 bases). V gave up 6 bases and J gave up 0 bases, with 15 bases separating them. CDR1 and CDR2 (germline): LGHDT, YNNKEL (reference sequence). This CDR3 has 16 amino acids. CDR3 in amino acids: CASRREGGGSYNEQFF. The CDR3 DNA reads TGTGCCAGCAGGCGCGAAGGCGGAGGCTCCTACAATGAGCAGTTCTTC.

This clone is a singleton in its sample. The chain combines TRBV11-2 with TRBJ2-3, with 9 bases aligning to TRBD2. Germline assignment: CDR1 SGHAT and CDR2 FQNNGV. The CDR3 length is 15 residues. V shed 5 bases, J shed 6 bases, and the junction held 9 bases outside the gene matches. CDR3 bases: TGTGCCAGCAGCCGAAGCGGGGGGCCGGGGGATACGCAGTATTTT. Translated: CASSRSGGPGDTQYF.

The V call is TRBV6-5, the J call TRBJ1-4; 10 bases are a match to TRBD1. The germline V gene encodes CDR1 MNHEY and CDR2 SVGAGI. The junction had 9 bases not matched to a gene; V was cut back by 6 bases and J by 8 bases. This CDR3 region has 15 residues. CDR3 bases: TGTGCCAGCAGAGGGACAGGGGTTAGGAAGGAAAAACTGTTTTTT. It encodes CASRGTGVRKEKLFF.

The rearrangement uses TRBV18 and TRBJ2-7, with TRBD2 matching 12 bases. Germline assignment: CDR1 KGHSH and CDR2 LQKENI. The CDR3 loop spans 16 amino acids. Trimming took 2 bases from V and 5 from J; bases not matched to a gene: 7. The CDR3 DNA reads as TGTGCCAGCTCACCAGGACTAGCGGGATTTGGGGACGAGCAGTACTTC. Protein sequence: CASSPGLAGFGDEQYF.

The chain carries TRBV7-2 and TRBJ2-1, with TRBD2 matching 8 bases. The CDR3 covers 14 residues. Germline V lookup: CDR1 SGHTA, CDR2 FQGNSA. J gave up 11 bases and V 8 bases, and 14 bases lay outside the gene matches. The CDR3 sequence: CASLIAGSVVQQFF. The CDR3 coding sequence is TGTGCCAGCCTCATAGCGGGATCGGTAGTACAGCAGTTCTTC.

The rearrangement joins TRBV7-9 to TRBJ1-4, with TRBD1 identical over 9 bases. Germline loops: CDR1 SEHNR, CDR2 FQNEAQ (reference sequence). V shed 6 bases, J shed 7 bases, and the junction held 18 bases outside the gene matches. The CDR3 contains 18 residues. Here the CDR3 DNA reads TGTGCCAGCAGGATTAGGGTTGTGGGGACAGGGATGACTGAAAAACTGTTTTTT. It encodes CASRIRVVGTGMTEKLFF.

This clone appeared a single time. The CDR3 region has the DNA TGCAGCGTTGAAATAAACAGGGGGCAGGGCTACACCTTC. Its protein is CSVEINRGQGYTF. The chain couples TRBV29-1 to TRBJ1-2; 9 nucleotides align to TRBD1. The CDR3 runs 13 residues. V lost 2 bases to trimming and J lost 8 bases; unmatched junction nucleotides: 6. The V gene's germline CDR1 is SQVTM and CDR2 ANQGSEA.

The count of this clone is one. The chain has TRBV4-2 and TRBJ2-1, with 14 bases that match TRBD2. V shed 8 bases, J shed 7 bases, and the junction held 16 bases outside the gene matches. The CDR3 totals 18 residues. Germline V gene data show CDR1 as LGHNA and CDR2 as YNFKEQ. The CDR3 sequence: CASGANLIGTSGSNEQFF. In DNA form, the CDR3 reads TGTGCCAGCGGGGCGAATTTAATTGGGACTAGCGGGAGTAATGAGCAGTTCTTC.

This chain joins TRBV10-3 and TRBJ2-5; D perhaps matches TRBD2 (5 bases). Germline CDR1 and CDR2: ENHRY and SYGVKD. The V gene lost 2 bases and the J gene lost 10 bases, with 11 bases spanning the gap. The CDR3 is 12 residues long. The CDR3 region has the DNA TGTGCCATCAGTGAGACACTAGGAGACCAGTACTTC. Amino acid sequence: CAISETLGDQYF.

The chain has TRBV25-1 and TRBJ1-4, with TRBD1 matching over 9 bases. V lost 2 bases, J lost 7 bases, and 8 bases stayed unmatched. CDR1 is MGHDK and CDR2 is SYGVNS in the germline V gene. The CDR3 extends over 16 amino acids. DNA for the CDR3: TGTGCCAGCAGTGAAAATTGGGACAGGGTGGGTGAAAAACTGTTTTTT. This codes for CASSENWDRVGEKLFF.

The chain recombines TRBV7-2 with TRBJ2-1; 7 bases line up with TRBD2. CDR1 SGHTA and CDR2 FQGNSA come from the germline V gene. Trimming at V came to 3 bases and at J to 10 bases, leaving 9 bases not matched to a gene. This CDR3 has 14 amino acids. The CDR3 DNA reads as TGTGCCAGCAGCTTGGGTGGGAGGGAGGAAGAGCAGTTCTTC. Translation: CASSLGGREEEQFF.

The chain has TRBV3-1 (or the pseudogene TRBV3-2) and TRBJ2-1; 9 bases match TRBD2. Germline CDR1 and CDR2: LGHDT and YNNKEL (reference sequence). V shed 3 bases, J shed 6 bases, and the junction held 9 bases outside the gene matches. The CDR3 is 16 amino acids. The chain's CDR3 is CASSHVLAGAGNEQFF. CDR3 sequence (DNA): TGTGCCAGCAGCCACGTACTAGCGGGCGCCGGCAATGAGCAGTTCTTC.

This chain links TRBV2 with TRBJ1-5; D unclear. CDR1 and CDR2 from the germline V gene are SNHLY and FYNNEI. The CDR3 loop spans 13 amino acids. V lost 6 bases to trimming and J lost 9 bases, with 15 bases between them. DNA for the CDR3: TGTGCCAGCAGATTTGAGGGCGGTCGGCCCCAGCATTTT. This encodes CASRFEGGRPQHF.

CDR3 nucleotide sequence: TGTGCCAGCAGTTACTCGAGCAGGGGGTCTCTGAACACTGAAGCTTTCTTT. Translated: CASSYSSRGSLNTEAFF. The J gene is TRBJ1-1, the V gene TRBV6-2 or TRBV6-3; 7 nucleotides agree with TRBD1. With 0 bases clipped from V and 0 bases from J, the junction kept 7 bases outside the gene matches. Germline V gives CDR1 MNHEY, CDR2 SVGEGT. CDR3 length equals 17 residues.

The chain has TRBV7-9 and TRBJ1-4; D remains ambiguous. V dropped 4 bases and J dropped 7 bases, with 13 bases sitting between them. The CDR3 is made up of 14 amino acids. The germline V gene has CDR1 SEHNR and CDR2 FQNEAQ (reference sequence). Here the CDR3 reads CASSSRSPGEKLFF. DNA of the CDR3: TGTGCCAGCAGCTCTCGATCACCCGGTGAAAAACTGTTTTTT. Full variable domain (missing parts from reference TRBV7-9 and TRBJ1-4): DTGVSQNPRHKITKRGQNVTFRCDPISEHNRLYWYRQTLGQGPEFLTYFQNEAQLEKSRLLSDRFSAERPKGSFSTLEIQRTEQGDSAMYLCASSSRSPGEKLFFGSGTQLSVL.

The rearrangement joins TRBV5-3 to TRBJ2-7; D is uncertain. TRBV5-3 counts as an open reading frame of uncertain function. The CDR3 contains 13 residues. The V and J ends lost 3 bases and 0 bases respectively, with 7 bases between them. The chain's CDR3 is CARSSGFSYEQYF. The CDR3, as DNA: TGTGCCAGAAGCTCAGGTTTCTCCTACGAGCAGTACTTC.

The rearrangement uses TRBV18 and TRBJ1-5; D gene ambiguous. CDR1 KGHSH and CDR2 LQKENI come from the germline V gene. The CDR3 totals 14 residues. Between the trimmed V and J ends, which lost 3 bases and 0 bases, there was a span of 6 bases. This CDR3 is CASSPGSSNQPQHF. The CDR3 region has the DNA TGTGCCAGCTCACCTGGGAGTAGCAATCAGCCCCAGCATTTT. The full variable domain, completed using reference TRBV18 and TRBJ1-5, is NAGVMQNPRHLVRRRGQEARLRCSPMKGHSHVYWYRQLPEEGLKFMVYLQKENIIDESGMPKERFSAEFPKEGPSILRIQQVVRGDSAAYFCASSPGSSNQPQHFGDGTRLSIL.

The J gene is TRBJ2-3, the V gene TRBV18, with TRBD2 matching 9 bases. Trimming took 3 bases from V and 3 from J; bases not matched to a gene: 7. The germline V gene has CDR1 KGHSH and CDR2 LQKENI. This CDR3 has 16 amino acids. CDR3 loop: CASSPLAGSVTDTQYF. The CDR3 bases are TGTGCCAGCTCACCTCTAGCGGGATCGGTTACAGATACGCAGTATTTT.